A single sample is the source of the 2 T cell receptor beta chains below, sequenced in a study of T-cell memory formation after mild COVID-19 (dated by TCRdb to the early 2020s). The method behind the library was 5' RACE. Sequencing instrument: Illumina NovaSeq 6000. TCRdb redid the processing of the public reads, applying fastp at Q25 and MiXCR, and retained in-frame beta chains. When rows share a CDR3 protein, they turn into one entry using the most common DNA and genes. The sample profile shows around 130,000 distinct CDR3 sequences; 14% to 15% of them were found once. The leading ten clones occupy about 30% of the sample. The specimen sequenced was PBMCs or a T cell subset sorted from them (not recorded which). The receptors were gathered from an adult woman who had mild COVID-19 (a few samples of this study predate the infection). The sample titles of this study are shuffled in the database, so cell type and time point are left out; the donor was told from shared clones.

J is TRBJ2-7 and V is TRBV5-4; 8 positions agree with TRBD2. Germline V gene lookup returns CDR1 SGHNT and CDR2 YYREEE (reference sequence). The CDR3 sequence is 14 residues long. V lost 4 bases, J lost 6 bases, and 9 bases stayed unmatched. CDR3 DNA sequence: TGTGCCAGCAGCCTTAGCGGGGACTTGGGCGAGCAGTACTTC. Encoded protein: CASSLSGDLGEQYF.

V is TRBV3-1 and J is TRBJ2-5; D uncertain. Germline CDR1 is LGHDT and CDR2 is YNNKEL (reference sequence). V lost 0 bases, J lost 2 bases, and 13 bases lay in between. The CDR3 length is 16 residues. This CDR3 reads CASSQDFEEVQETQYF. The CDR3 nucleotides read TGTGCCAGCAGCCAAGATTTCGAAGAGGTTCAAGAGACCCAGTACTTC.